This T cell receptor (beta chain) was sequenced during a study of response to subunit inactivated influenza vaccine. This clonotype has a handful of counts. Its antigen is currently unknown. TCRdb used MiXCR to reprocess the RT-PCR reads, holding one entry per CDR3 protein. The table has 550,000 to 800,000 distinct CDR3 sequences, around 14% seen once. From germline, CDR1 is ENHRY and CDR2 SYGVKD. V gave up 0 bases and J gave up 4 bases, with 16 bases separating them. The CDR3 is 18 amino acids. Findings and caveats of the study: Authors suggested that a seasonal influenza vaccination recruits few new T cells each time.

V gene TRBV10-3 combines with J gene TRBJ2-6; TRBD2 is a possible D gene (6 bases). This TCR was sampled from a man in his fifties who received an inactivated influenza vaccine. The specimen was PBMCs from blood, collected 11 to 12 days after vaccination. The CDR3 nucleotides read TGTGCCATCAGTGAGTCCCCTAGCGCGGGGCGGGGGGCCAACGTCCTGACTTTC. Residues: CAISESPSAGRGANVLTF.